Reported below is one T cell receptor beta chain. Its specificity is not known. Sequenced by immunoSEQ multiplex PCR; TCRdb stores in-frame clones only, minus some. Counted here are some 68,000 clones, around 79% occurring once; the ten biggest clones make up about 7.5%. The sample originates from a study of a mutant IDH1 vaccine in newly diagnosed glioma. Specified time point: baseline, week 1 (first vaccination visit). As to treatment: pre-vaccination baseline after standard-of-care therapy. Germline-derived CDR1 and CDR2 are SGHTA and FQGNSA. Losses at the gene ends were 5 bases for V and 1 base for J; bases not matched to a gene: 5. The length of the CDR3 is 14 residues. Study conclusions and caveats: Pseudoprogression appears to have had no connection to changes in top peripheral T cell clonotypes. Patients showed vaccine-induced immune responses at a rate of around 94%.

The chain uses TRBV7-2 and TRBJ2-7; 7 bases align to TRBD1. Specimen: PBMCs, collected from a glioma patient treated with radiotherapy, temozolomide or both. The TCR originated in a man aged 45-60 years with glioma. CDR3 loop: CASSARTGSYEQYF. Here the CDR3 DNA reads TGTGCCAGCAGCGCCCGGACAGGTTCCTACGAGCAGTACTTC.